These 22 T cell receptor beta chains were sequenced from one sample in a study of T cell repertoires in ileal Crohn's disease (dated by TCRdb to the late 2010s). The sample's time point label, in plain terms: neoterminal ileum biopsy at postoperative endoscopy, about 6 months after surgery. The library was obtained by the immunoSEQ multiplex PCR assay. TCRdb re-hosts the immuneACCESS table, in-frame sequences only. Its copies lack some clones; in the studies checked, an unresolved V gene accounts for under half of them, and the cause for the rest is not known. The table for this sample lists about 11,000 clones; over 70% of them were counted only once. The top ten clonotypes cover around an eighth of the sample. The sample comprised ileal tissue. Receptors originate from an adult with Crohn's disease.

CDR3 in DNA: TGCGCCAGCAGCCAGGACAGGCTCCGTGAGCAGTACTTC. Protein sequence: CASSQDRLREQYF. The chain recombines TRBV5-1 with TRBJ2-7, with 7 bases lining up with TRBD1. J lost 7 bases, V lost 4 bases, and 8 bases had no gene match. The CDR3 consists of 13 residues. Germline-derived CDR1 and CDR2 are SGHRS and YFSETQ. Filled out from reference TRBV5-1 and TRBJ2-7, the complete variable domain reads KAGVTQTPRYLIKTRGQQVTLSCSPISGHRSVSWYQQTPGQGLQFLFEYFSETQRNKGNFPGRFSGRQFSNSRSEMNVSTLELGDSALYLCASSQDRLREQYFGPGTRLTVT.

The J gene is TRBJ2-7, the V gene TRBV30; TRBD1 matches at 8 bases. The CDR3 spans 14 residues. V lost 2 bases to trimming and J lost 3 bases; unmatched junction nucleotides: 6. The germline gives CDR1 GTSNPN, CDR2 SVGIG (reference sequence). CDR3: CAWSRGQANYEQYF. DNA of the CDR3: TGTGCCTGGAGTCGGGGACAGGCGAACTACGAGCAGTACTTC.

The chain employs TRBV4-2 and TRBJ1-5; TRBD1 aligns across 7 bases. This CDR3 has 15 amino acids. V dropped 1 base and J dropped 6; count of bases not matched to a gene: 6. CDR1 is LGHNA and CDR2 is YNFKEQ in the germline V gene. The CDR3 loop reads CASSQGDRVSQPQHF. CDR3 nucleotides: TGTGCCAGCAGCCAAGGTGACAGGGTGAGTCAGCCCCAGCATTTT.

CDR3: CASSLGIGSNTEAFF. The CDR3 nucleotides read TGTGCCAGCAGCTTAGGCATAGGGAGCAACACTGAAGCTTTCTTT. The V and J genes are TRBV7-2 and TRBJ1-1; D unclear. This CDR3 is built from 15 residues. The germline CDR1 and CDR2 sequences are SGHTA and FQGNSA. V shed 1 base and J shed 2 bases, with 11 bases lying between them.

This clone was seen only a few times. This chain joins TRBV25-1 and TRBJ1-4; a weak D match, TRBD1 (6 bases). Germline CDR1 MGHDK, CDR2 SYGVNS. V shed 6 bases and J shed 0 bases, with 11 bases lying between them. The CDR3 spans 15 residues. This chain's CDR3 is CASSREGATNEKLFF. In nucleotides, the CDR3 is TGTGCCAGCAGCAGGGAGGGGGCAACTAATGAAAAACTGTTTTTT. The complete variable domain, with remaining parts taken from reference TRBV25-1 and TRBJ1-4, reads EADIYQTPRYLVIGTGKKITLECSQTMGHDKMYWYQQDPGMELHLIHYSYGVNSTEKGDLSSESTVSRIRTEHFPLTLESARPSHTSQYLCASSREGATNEKLFFGSGTQLSVL.

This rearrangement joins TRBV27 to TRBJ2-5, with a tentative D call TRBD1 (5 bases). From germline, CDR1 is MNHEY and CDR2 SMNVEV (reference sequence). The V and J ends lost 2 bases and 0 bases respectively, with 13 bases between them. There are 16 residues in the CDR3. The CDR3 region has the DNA TGTGCCAGCAGTTTAAGTGGGATGGGGCACCAAGAGACCCAGTACTTC. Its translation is CASSLSGMGHQETQYF.

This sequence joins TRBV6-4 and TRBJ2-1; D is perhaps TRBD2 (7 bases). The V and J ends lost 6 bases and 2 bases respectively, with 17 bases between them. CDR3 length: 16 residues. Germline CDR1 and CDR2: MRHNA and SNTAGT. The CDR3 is CASRQEGGGAYNEQFF. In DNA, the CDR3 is TGTGCCAGCAGACAGGAAGGGGGGGGCGCCTACAATGAGCAGTTCTTC.

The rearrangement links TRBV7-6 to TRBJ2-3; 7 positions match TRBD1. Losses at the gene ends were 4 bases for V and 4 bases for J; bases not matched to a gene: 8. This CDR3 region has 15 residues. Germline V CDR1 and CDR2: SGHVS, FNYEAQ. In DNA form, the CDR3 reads TGTGCCAGCAGCTCACGGGACAGCCCACCAGATACGCAGTATTTT. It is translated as CASSSRDSPPDTQYF.

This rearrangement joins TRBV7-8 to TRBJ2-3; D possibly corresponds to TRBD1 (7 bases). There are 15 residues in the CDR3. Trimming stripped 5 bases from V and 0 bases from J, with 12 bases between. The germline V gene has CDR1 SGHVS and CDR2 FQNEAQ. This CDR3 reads CASSPQGGSTDTQYF. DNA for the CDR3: TGTGCCAGCAGCCCCCAGGGGGGTAGCACAGATACGCAGTATTTT.

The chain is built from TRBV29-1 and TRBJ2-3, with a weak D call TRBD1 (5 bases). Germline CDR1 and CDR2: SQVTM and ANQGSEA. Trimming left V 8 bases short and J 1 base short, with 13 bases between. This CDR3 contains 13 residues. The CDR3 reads CSHLLQGTDTQYF. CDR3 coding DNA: TGCAGCCATCTCCTACAGGGCACAGATACGCAGTATTTT.

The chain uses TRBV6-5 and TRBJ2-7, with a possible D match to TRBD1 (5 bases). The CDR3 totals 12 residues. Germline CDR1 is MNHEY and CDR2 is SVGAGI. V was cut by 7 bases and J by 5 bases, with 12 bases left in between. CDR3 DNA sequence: TGTGCCAGCACCGCGGACAACAACGAGCAGTACTTC. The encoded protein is CASTADNNEQYF.

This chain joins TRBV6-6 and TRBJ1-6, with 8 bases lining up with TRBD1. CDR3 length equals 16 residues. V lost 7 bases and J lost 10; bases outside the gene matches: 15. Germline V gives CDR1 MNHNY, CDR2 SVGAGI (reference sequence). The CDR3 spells CASTPAGGSNVSPLHF. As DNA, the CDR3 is TGTGCCAGCACCCCGGCAGGGGGCTCTAATGTGTCACCCCTCCACTTT.

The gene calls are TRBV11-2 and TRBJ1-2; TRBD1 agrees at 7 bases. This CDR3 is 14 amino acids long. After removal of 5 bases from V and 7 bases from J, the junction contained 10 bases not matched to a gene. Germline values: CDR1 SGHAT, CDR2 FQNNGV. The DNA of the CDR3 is TGTGCCAGCAGCACCAGACCCACAGGGGCTGGCTACACCTTC. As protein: CASSTRPTGAGYTF.

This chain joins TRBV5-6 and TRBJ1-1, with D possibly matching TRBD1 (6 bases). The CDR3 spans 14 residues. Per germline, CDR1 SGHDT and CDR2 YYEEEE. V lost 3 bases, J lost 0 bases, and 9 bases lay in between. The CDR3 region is CASSWDIMNTEAFF. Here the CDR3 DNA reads TGTGCCAGCAGCTGGGACATAATGAACACTGAAGCTTTCTTT.

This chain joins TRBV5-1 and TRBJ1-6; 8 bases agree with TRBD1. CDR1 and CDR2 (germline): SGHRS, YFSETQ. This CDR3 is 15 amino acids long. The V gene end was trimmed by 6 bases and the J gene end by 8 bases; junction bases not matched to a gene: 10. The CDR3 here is CASNPGQGGDSPLHF. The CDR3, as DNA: TGCGCCAGCAACCCCGGACAGGGAGGGGATTCACCCCTCCACTTT. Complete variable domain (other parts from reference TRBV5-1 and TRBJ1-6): KAGVTQTPRYLIKTRGQQVTLSCSPISGHRSVSWYQQTPGQGLQFLFEYFSETQRNKGNFPGRFSGRQFSNSRSEMNVSTLELGDSALYLCASNPGQGGDSPLHFGNGTRLTVT.

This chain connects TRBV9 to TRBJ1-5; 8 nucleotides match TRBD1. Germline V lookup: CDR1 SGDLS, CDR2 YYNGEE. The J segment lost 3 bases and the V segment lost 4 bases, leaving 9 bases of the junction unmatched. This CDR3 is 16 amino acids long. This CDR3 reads CASSPRTGRDNQPQHF. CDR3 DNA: TGTGCCAGCAGCCCTCGGACAGGGCGGGACAATCAGCCCCAGCATTTT.

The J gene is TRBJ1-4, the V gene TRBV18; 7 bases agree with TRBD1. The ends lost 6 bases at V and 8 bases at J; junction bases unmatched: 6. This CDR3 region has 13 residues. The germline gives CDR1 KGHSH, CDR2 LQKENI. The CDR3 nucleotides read TGTGCCAGCTCGAGGGGGCAGTACGAAAAACTGTTTTTT. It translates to CASSRGQYEKLFF.

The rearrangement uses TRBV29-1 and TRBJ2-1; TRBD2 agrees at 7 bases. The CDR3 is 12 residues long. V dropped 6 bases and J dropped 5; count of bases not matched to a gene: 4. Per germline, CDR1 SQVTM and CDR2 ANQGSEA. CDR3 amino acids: CSVGGYHNEQFF. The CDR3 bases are TGCAGCGTGGGGGGGTACCACAATGAGCAGTTCTTC.

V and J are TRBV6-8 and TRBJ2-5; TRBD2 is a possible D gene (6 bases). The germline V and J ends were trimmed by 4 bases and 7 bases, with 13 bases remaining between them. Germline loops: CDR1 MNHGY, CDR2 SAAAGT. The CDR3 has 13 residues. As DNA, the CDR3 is TGTGCCAGCAGTTCCCTAGCGCCTGGGACCCAGTACTTC. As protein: CASSSLAPGTQYF.

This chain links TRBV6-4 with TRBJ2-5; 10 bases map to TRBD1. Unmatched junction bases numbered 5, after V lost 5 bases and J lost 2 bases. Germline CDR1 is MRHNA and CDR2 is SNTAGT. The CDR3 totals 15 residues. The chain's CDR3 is CASSKTGGGQETQYF. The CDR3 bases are TGTGCCAGCAGTAAGACAGGGGGCGGTCAAGAGACCCAGTACTTC.

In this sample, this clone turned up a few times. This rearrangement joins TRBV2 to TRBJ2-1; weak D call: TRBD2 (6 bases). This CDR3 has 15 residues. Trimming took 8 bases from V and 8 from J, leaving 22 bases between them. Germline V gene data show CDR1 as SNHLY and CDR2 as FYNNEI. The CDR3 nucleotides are TGTGCCAGCGCCGAGGGGAGGTTGGGGGTAGATGAGCAGTTCTTC. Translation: CASAEGRLGVDEQFF. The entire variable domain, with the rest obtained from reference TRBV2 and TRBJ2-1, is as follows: EPEVTQTPSHQVTQMGQEVILRCVPISNHLYFYWYRQILGQKVEFLVSFYNNEISEKSEIFDDQFSVERPDGSNFTLKIRSTKLEDSAMYFCASAEGRLGVDEQFFGPGTRLTVL.

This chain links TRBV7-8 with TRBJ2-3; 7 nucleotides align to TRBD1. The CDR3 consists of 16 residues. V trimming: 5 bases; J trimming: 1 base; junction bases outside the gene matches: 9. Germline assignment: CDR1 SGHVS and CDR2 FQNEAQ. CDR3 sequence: CASSRRGGAGTDTQYF. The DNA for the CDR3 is TGTGCCAGCAGCCGACGAGGGGGCGCGGGCACAGATACGCAGTATTTT.